This T cell receptor beta chain was sequenced in a study of shared clonotypes between healthy human individuals. Germline V CDR1 and CDR2: SGHVS, FQNEAQ. The CDR3 consists of 13 residues. Trimming took off 8 bases at V and 2 bases at J, with 13 bases between the two ends. CD45RA+ naive and CD45RA-negative memory subsets were separated from CD4+ cells. Sequencing used immunoSEQ multiplex PCR; TCRdb keeps in-frame clones, though not all of them. The data hold hundreds of thousands of clones, with 73% observed a single time. The source is a woman aged 25-40 years in good health. The chain couples TRBV7-8 to TRBJ2-7; perhaps D is TRBD1 or TRBD2 (5 bases each). The sample comprised memory CD4+ T cells sorted from blood. This sample's subset: CD45RA-negative fraction. The CDR3 is CASANRDAYEQYF. The CDR3 DNA reads TGTGCCAGCGCGAACCGGGACGCCTACGAGCAGTACTTC.